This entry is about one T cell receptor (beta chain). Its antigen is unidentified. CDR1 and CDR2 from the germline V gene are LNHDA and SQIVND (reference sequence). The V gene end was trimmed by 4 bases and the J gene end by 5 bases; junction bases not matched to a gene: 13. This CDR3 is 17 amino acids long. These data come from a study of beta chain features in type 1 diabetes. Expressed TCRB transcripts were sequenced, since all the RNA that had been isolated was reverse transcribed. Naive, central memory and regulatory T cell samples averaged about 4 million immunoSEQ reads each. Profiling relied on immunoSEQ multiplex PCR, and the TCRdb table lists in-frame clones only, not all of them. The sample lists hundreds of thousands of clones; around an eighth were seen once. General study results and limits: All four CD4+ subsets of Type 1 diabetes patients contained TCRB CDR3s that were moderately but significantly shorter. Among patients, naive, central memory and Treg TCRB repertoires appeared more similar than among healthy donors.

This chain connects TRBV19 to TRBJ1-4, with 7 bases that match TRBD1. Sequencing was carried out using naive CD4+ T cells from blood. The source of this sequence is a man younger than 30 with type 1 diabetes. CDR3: CASSTGQATLTNEKLFF. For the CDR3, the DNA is TGTGCCAGTAGTACAGGACAGGCCACTCTAACCAATGAAAAACTGTTTTTT.